The clone carrying this T cell receptor (beta chain) counts as medium-sized. Antigen specificity is unknown. The sample's time point: sample taken at primary tumor resection. This entry comes from a study of spatial heterogeneity in lung cancer. Whole-study context: Raw reads showed each unique TCR and UMI combination turning up more than ten times on average. Study-wide points: Alpha and beta chain coverage of tumor T cells was estimated at about 7.6% and 13%, respectively. Tumor mutation counts were tracked by expanded intratumoral alpha and beta TCR counts.

Unique molecular identifiers tagged every individual TCR cDNA molecule. TCRdb passed the 5' RACE reads through MiXCR, listing each CDR3 protein once. The sample carries 15,000 to 20,000 distinct CDR3 sequences, 5.5% to 8% recorded once. This material consisted of lung tumor tissue, taken at surgery. The clonotype comes from a female donor with early-stage non-small cell lung cancer.

This CDR3 reads CASSQDPGTGNTEAFF. The DNA of the CDR3 is TGCGCCAGCAGCCAAGATCCCGGGACAGGGAACACTGAAGCTTTCTTT. The V and J genes are TRBV4-3 and TRBJ1-1, with 8 positions matching TRBD1. CDR1 is LGHNA and CDR2 is YSLEER in the germline V gene. The junction had 4 bases not matched to a gene; V was cut back by 0 bases and J by 1 base. This CDR3 comprises 16 residues.